This T cell receptor beta chain was captured in a study of cytomegalovirus exposure and HLA in healthy donors. For the study at large: Later, an analysis reported that the 130 or so validation repertoires had used the same platform as the roughly 680 first-cohort repertoires. Broader study findings: A list of about 160 TCR beta chains associated with cytomegalovirus was given. A classifier reportedly called cytomegalovirus status with high sensitivity and specificity.

CDR1 KGHSH and CDR2 LQKENI come from the germline V gene. The CDR3 loop spans 17 amino acids. V gave up 3 bases and J gave up 2 bases, with 19 bases separating them. On this clone itself: Its target is not known.

These donors were members of the approximately 110-subject validation cohort, a group separate from the approximately 670-subject first cohort. Method: immunoSEQ multiplex PCR; TCRdb's copy keeps in-frame clones and lacks some. This repertoire shows approximately 120,000 clones, around nine tenths found once; its top ten account for more than 2%. V is TRBV18 and J is TRBJ1-1; the D is unclear. Sequencing was carried out using PBMCs. The sequence derives from a young woman in good health and CMV-seronegative. In DNA, the CDR3 is TGTGCCAGCTCACCTCGCCGAACCAAGCGGGGAAACACTGAAGCTTTCTTT. Translated, it gives CASSPRRTKRGNTEAFF. Together with reference TRBV18 and TRBJ1-1, the CDR3 gives the full variable domain: NAGVMQNPRHLVRRRGQEARLRCSPMKGHSHVYWYRQLPEEGLKFMVYLQKENIIDESGMPKERFSAEFPKEGPSILRIQQVVRGDSAAYFCASSPRRTKRGNTEAFFGQGTRLTVV.